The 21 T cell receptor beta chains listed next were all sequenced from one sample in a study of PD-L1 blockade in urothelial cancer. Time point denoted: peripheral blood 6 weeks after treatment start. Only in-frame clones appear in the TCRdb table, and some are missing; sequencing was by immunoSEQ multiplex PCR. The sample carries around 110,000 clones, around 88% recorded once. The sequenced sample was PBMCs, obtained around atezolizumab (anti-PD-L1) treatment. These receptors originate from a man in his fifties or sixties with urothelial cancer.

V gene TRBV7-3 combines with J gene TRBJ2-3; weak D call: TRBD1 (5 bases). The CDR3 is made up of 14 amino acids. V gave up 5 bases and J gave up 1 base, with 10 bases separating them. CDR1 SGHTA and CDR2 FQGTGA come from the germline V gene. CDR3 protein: CASSQIGGTDTQYF. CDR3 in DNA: TGTGCCAGCAGCCAAATAGGGGGCACAGATACGCAGTATTTT.

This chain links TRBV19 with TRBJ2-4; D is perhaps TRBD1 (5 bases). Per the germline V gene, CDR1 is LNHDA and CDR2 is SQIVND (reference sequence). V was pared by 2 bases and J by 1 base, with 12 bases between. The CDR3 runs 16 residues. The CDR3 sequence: CASSIRQLQAKNIQYF. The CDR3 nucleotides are TGTGCCAGTAGTATAAGACAGCTACAGGCCAAAAACATTCAGTACTTC.

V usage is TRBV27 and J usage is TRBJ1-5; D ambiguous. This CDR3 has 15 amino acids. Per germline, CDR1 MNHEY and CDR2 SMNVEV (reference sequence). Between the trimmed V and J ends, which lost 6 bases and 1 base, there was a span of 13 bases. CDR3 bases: TGTGCCAGCAGGGACGAGGGAGGCAGCAATCAGCCCCAGCATTTT. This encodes CASRDEGGSNQPQHF.

The CDR3 loop is CASSYESRDRGGREKLFF. The CDR3 nucleotides are TGCGCCAGCAGCTACGAGTCCCGGGACAGGGGCGGGAGAGAAAAACTGTTTTTT. The V call is TRBV5-1, the J call TRBJ1-4; 10 bases are a match to TRBD1. The CDR3 is made up of 18 amino acids. J gave up 8 bases and V 3 bases, and 16 bases lay outside the gene matches. Germline loops: CDR1 SGHRS, CDR2 YFSETQ. The whole variable domain, remainder taken from reference TRBV5-1 and TRBJ1-4, is KAGVTQTPRYLIKTRGQQVTLSCSPISGHRSVSWYQQTPGQGLQFLFEYFSETQRNKGNFPGRFSGRQFSNSRSEMNVSTLELGDSALYLCASSYESRDRGGREKLFFGSGTQLSVL.

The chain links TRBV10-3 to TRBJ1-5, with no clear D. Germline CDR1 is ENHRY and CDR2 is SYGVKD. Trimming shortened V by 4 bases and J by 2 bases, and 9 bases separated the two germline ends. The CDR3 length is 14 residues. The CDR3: CAISGDSRNQPQHF. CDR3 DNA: TGTGCCATCAGTGGTGACTCGCGCAATCAGCCCCAGCATTTT.

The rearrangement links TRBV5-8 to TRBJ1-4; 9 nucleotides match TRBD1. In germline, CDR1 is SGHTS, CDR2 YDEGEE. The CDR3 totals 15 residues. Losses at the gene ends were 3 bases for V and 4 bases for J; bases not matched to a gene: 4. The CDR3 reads CASSSWTGVNEKLFF. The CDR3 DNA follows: TGTGCCAGCAGCTCGTGGACAGGGGTTAATGAAAAACTGTTTTTT.

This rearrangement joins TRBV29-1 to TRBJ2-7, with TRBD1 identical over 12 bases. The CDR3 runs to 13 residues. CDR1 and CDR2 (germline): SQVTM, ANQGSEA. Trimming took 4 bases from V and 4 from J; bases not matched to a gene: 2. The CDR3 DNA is TGCAGCGTTGCGGGACAGGGGGCTTACGAGCAGTACTTC. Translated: CSVAGQGAYEQYF.

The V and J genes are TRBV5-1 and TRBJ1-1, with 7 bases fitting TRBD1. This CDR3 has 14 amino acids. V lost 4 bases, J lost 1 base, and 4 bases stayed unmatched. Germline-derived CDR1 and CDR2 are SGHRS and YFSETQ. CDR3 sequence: CASSGRTGNTEAFF. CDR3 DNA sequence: TGCGCCAGCAGCGGGCGGACAGGGAACACTGAAGCTTTCTTT.

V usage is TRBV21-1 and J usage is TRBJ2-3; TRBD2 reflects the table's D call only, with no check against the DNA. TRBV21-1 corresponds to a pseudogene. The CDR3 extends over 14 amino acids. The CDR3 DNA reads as TGTGCCAGCAGCAAAGGACCTTCCGGGGATACGCAGTATTTT. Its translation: CASSKGPSGDTQYF.

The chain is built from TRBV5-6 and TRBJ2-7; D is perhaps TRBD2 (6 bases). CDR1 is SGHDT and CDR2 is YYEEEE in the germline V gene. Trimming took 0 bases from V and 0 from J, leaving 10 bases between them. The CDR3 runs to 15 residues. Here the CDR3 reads CASSLGGVLSYEQYF. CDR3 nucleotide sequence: TGTGCCAGCAGCTTGGGGGGGGTACTCTCCTACGAGCAGTACTTC. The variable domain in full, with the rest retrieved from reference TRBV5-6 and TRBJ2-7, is DAGVTQSPTHLIKTRGQQVTLRCSPKSGHDTVSWYQQALGQGPQFIFQYYEEEERQRGNFPDRFSGHQFPNYSSELNVNALLLGDSALYLCASSLGGVLSYEQYFGPGTRLTVT.

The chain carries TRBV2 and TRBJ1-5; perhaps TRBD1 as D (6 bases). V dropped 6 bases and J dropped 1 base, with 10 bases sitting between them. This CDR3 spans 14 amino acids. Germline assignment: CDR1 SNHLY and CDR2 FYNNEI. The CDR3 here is CASRTGHSNQPQHF. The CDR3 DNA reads TGTGCCAGCAGAACGGGACACAGCAATCAGCCCCAGCATTTT.

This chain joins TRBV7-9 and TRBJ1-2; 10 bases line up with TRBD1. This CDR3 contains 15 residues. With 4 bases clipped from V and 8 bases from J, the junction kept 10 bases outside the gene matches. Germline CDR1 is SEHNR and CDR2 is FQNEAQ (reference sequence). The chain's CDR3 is CASSWAETGGEGYTF. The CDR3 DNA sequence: TGTGCCAGCAGCTGGGCTGAGACAGGGGGCGAAGGCTACACCTTC.

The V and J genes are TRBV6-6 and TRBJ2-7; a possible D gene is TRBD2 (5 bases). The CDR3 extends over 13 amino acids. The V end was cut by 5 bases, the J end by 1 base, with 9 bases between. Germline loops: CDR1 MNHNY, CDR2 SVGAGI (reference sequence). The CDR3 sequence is CASSPSGSYEQYF. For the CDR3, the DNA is TGTGCCAGCAGTCCCTCGGGATCCTACGAGCAGTACTTC.

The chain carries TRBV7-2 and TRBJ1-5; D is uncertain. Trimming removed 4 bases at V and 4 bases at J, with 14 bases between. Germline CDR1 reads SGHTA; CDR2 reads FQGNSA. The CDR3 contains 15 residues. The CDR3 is CASSSSGSPNQPQHF. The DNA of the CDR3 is TGTGCCAGCAGCTCCAGTGGTTCACCAAATCAGCCCCAGCATTTT.

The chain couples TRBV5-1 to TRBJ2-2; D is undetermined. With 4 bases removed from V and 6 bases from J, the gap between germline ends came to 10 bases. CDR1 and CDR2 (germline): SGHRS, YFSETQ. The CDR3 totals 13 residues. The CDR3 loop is CASSLGEAGELFF. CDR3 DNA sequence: TGCGCCAGCAGCCTTGGAGAGGCCGGGGAGCTGTTTTTT.

CDR3 nucleotides: TGCGCCAGCAGCTTGATCCAGGGAGGCACTGAAGCTTTCTTT. As protein: CASSLIQGGTEAFF. The J gene is TRBJ1-1, the V gene TRBV5-1, with D maybe TRBD1 (5 bases). The CDR3 contains 14 residues. The germline CDR1 and CDR2 sequences are SGHRS and YFSETQ. Trimming removed 1 base at V and 4 bases at J, with 11 bases between.

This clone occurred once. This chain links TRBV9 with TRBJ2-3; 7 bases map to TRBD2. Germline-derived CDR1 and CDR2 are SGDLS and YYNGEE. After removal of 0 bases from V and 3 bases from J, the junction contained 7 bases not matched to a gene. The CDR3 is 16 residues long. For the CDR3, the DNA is TGTGCCAGCAGCGTAGAGGGCGGGGGAGGAACAGATACGCAGTATTTT. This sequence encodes CASSVEGGGGTDTQYF.

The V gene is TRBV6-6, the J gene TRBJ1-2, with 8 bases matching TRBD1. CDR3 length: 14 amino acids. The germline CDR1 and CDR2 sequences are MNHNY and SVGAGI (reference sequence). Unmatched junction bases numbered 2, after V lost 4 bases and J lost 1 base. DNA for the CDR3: TGTGCCAGCAGTTCGACAGGGGTTAACTATGGCTACACCTTC. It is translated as CASSSTGVNYGYTF.

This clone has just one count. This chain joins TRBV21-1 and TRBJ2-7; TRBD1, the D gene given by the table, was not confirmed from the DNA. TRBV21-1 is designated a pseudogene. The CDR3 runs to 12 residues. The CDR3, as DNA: TGTGCCCCTACTAAGGGGTTCTACGAGCAGTACTTC. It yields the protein CAPTKGFYEQYF.

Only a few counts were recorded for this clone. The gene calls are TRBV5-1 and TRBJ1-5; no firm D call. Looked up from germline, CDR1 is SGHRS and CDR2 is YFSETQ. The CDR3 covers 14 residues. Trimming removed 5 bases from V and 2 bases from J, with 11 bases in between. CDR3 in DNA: TGCGCCAGCAGTTCAGGTGTAGGCAATCAGCCCCAGCATTTT. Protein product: CASSSGVGNQPQHF.

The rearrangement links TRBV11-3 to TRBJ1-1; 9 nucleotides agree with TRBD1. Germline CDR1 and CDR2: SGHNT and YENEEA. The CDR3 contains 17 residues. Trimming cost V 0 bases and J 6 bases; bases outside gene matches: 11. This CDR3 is CASSLDWGWGQGAEAFF. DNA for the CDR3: TGTGCCAGCAGCTTAGATTGGGGGTGGGGACAGGGCGCTGAAGCTTTCTTT.